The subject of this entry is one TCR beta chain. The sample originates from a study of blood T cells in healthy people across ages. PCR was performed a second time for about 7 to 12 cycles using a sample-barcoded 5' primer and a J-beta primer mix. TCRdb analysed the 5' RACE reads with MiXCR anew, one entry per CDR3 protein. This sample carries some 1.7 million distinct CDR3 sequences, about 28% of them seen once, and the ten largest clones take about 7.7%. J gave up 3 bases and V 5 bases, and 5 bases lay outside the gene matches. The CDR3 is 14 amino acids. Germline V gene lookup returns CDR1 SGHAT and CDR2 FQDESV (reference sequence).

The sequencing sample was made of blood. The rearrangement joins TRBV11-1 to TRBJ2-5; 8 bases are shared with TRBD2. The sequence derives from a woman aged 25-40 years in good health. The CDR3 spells CASSRRGGKETQYF. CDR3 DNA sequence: TGTGCCAGCAGCCGCCGGGGGGGAAAAGAGACCCAGTACTTC.